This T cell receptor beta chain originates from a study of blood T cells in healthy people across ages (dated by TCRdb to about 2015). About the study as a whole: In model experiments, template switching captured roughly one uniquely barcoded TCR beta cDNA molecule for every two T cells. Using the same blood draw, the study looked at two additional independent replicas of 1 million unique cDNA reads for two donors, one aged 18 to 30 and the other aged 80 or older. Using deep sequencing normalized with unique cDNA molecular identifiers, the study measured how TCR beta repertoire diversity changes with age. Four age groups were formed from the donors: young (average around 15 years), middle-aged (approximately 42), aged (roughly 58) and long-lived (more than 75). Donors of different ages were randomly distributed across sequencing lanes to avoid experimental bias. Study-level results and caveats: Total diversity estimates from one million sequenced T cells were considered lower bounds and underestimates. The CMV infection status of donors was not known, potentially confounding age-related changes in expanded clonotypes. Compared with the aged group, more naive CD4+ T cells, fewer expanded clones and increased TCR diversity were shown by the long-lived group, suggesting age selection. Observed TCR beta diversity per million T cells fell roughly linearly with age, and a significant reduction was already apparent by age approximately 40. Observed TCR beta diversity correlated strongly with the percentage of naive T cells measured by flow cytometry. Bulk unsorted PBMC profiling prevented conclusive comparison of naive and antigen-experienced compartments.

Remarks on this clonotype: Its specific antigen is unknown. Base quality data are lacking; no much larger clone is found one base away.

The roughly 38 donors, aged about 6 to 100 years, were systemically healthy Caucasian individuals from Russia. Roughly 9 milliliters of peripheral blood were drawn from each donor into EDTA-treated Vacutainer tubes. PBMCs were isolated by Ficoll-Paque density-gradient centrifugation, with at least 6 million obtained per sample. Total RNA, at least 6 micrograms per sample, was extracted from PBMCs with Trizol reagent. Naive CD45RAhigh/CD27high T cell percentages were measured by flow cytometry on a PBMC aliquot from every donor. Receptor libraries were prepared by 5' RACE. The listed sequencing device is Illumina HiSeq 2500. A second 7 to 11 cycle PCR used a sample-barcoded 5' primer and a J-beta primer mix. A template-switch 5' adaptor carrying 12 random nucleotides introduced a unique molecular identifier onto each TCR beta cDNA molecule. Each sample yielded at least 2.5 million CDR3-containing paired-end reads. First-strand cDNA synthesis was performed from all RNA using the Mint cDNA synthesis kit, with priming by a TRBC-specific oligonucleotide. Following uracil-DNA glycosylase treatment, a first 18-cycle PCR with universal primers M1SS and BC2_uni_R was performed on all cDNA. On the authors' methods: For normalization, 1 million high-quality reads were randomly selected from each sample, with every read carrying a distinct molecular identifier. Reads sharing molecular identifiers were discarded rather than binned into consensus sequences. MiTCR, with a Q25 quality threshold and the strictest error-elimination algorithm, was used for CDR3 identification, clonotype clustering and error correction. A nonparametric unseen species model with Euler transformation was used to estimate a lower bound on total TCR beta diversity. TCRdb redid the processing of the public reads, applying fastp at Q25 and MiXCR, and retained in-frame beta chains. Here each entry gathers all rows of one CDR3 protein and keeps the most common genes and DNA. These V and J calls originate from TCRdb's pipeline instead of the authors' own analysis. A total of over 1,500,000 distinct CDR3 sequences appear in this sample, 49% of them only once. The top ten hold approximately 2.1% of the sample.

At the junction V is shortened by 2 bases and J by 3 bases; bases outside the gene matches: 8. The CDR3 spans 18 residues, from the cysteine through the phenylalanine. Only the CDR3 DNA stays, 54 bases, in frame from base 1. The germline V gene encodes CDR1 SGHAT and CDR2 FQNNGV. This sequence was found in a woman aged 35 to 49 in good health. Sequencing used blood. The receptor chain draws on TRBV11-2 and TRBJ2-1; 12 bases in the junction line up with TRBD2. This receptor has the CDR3 CASSLPRLAGVFYNEQFF. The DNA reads TGTGCCAGCAGCTTACCTCGACTAGCGGGGGTCTTCTACAATGAGCAGTTCTTC.